This is a list of T cell receptor beta chains from one sample in a study of T cell responses to AZD1222 COVID-19 vaccine. Generated by immunoSEQ multiplex PCR, the TCRdb table keeps only in-frame clones and is missing some. The profile shows some 110,000 clones, around 90% of them singletons. The starting material was peripheral blood, obtained 28 days after the second AZD1222 dose. The source of these receptors is an adult who received the AZD1222 COVID-19 vaccine. Both conserved end residues are part of each CDR3. Each record gives: CDR3 length, V gene, CDR3 protein.

>13|TRBV19
CASSIGQGYGYTF
>13|TRBV5-4
CASSRAGAAEQFF
>15|TRBV9
CASSVSGGYGSTIYF
>17|TRBV13
CASSPYGDRGGTGELFF
>14|TRBV5-4
CASSLVGVNTEAFF
>13|TRBV6-2/TRBV6-3
CASSYGRRSLQYF
>14|TRBV21-1
CASIRLDITDTQYF
>15|TRBV6-2/TRBV6-3
CASSYNPGRGETQYF
>14|TRBV6-5
CASSYLGGNQPQHF
>16|TRBV9
CASSVQTGGARGGYTF
>16|TRBV27
CATVLAVDYSYNEQFF
>15|TRBV6-5
CARRRRQKRNYGYTF
>15|TRBV28
CASSLTGTRYDEQFF
>15|TRBV7-2
CASSSPTGDNSPLHF
>14|TRBV7-3
CASSLPGHSLEAFF
>15|TRBV4-3
CASSQTGTLNTEAFF
>13|TRBV5-1
CASSPYYTDTQYF
>16|TRBV2
CASTRRGGGPYETQYF
>14|TRBV24-1
CATSFAGQGGGYTF
>13|TRBV12-3/TRBV12-4
CASSFPHQETQYF
>16|TRBV4-2
CASSAGQAGDNSPLHF